What follows are 17 T cell receptor beta chains derived from one specimen sequenced in a study of cytomegalovirus exposure and HLA in healthy donors. PCR amplification relied on 60 Vbeta primers (plus 13 Jbeta primers). Sequenced by immunoSEQ multiplex PCR; TCRdb stores in-frame clones only, minus some. The sample has around 93,000 clones, less than 80% seen once; the top ten hold about 5.5%. Material: PBMCs. The receptor source for this set is a boy aged 10-17 years in good health and CMV-seropositive.

The chain couples TRBV6-5 to TRBJ1-2, with 8 bases fitting TRBD1. Germline V gives CDR1 MNHEY, CDR2 SVGAGI. The V gene end was trimmed by 5 bases and the J gene end by 8 bases; junction bases not matched to a gene: 7. The CDR3 is 13 amino acids. CDR3 nucleotides: TGTGCCAGCAGTCCTCAGGGGGCAGGAGGCTACACCTTC. It yields the protein CASSPQGAGGYTF.

This rearrangement joins TRBV30 to TRBJ2-7, with unresolved D. This CDR3 comprises 11 residues. V shed 0 bases and J shed 5 bases, with 5 bases lying between them. Germline V gene sequence: CDR1 GTSNPN, CDR2 SVGIG (reference sequence). The CDR3 bases are TGTGCCTGGAGTGTTCGTGACGAGCAGTACTTC. Translation: CAWSVRDEQYF.

This sequence joins TRBV30 and TRBJ1-2; 7 bases map to TRBD1. J was trimmed by 5 bases and V by 5 bases; bases with no gene match: 8. Germline V lookup: CDR1 GTSNPN, CDR2 SVGIG (reference sequence). The CDR3 spans 13 residues. This chain's CDR3 is CAWSKTGEYGYTF. The CDR3 DNA sequence: TGTGCCTGGTCCAAAACAGGGGAATATGGCTACACCTTC.

The CDR3 sequence: CASSQAQFLHEQYF. Written as DNA, the CDR3 is TGTGCCAGCAGCCAAGCACAGTTCCTCCACGAGCAGTACTTC. V usage is TRBV14 and J usage is TRBJ2-7; D is uncertain. V was pared by 1 base and J by 5 bases, with 12 bases between. Germline-derived CDR1 and CDR2 are SGHDN and FVKESK. The CDR3 has 14 amino acids.

The rearrangement links TRBV5-1 to TRBJ2-5, with a possible D match to TRBD1 (6 bases). The germline V gene encodes CDR1 SGHRS and CDR2 YFSETQ. This CDR3 contains 16 residues. Trimming removed 0 bases at V and 7 bases at J, with 19 bases between. CDR3 amino acids: CASSLALSLDSGTQYF. CDR3 in DNA: TGCGCCAGCAGCTTGGCGCTCAGTTTGGACAGTGGGACCCAGTACTTC.

The chain employs TRBV4-2 and TRBJ2-3, with D possibly matching TRBD1 (5 bases). The CDR3 consists of 19 residues. Trimming removed 0 bases from V and 4 bases from J, with 23 bases in between. Germline values: CDR1 LGHNA, CDR2 YNFKEQ. CDR3 sequence: CASSQDSWRQRPHADTQYF. CDR3 coding DNA: TGTGCCAGCAGCCAAGACAGTTGGCGACAGCGACCCCACGCAGATACGCAGTATTTT.

J is TRBJ2-3 and V is TRBV6-5; D gene uncertain. CDR1 and CDR2 (germline): MNHEY, SVGAGI. This CDR3 is built from 16 residues. V lost 4 bases to trimming and J lost 0 bases, with 14 bases between them. CDR3 DNA: TGTGCCAGCAGTTCACAGACACACGCTAGCACAGATACGCAGTATTTT. Amino acid sequence: CASSSQTHASTDTQYF.

The V gene is TRBV5-4, the J gene TRBJ2-6; no clear D gene. Germline CDR1 SGHNT, CDR2 YYREEE (reference sequence). The CDR3 runs 15 residues. Between the trimmed V and J ends, which lost 4 bases and 2 bases, there was a span of 10 bases. The CDR3 loop reads CASSPVNAGANVLTF. CDR3 nucleotides: TGTGCCAGCAGCCCCGTTAATGCTGGGGCCAACGTCCTGACTTTC.

This rearrangement joins TRBV27 to TRBJ1-2; D not certain. The CDR3 contains 13 residues. Germline-derived CDR1 and CDR2 are MNHEY and SMNVEV (reference sequence). V lost 3 bases and J 8 bases, leaving 13 bases between the germline ends. The CDR3 DNA reads as TGTGCCAGCAGTTTTGGGTCAGCGGGCGGCTACACCTTC. Residues: CASSFGSAGGYTF.

The chain links TRBV30 to TRBJ2-7, with a tentative D call TRBD1 (6 bases). V dropped 5 bases and J dropped 3 bases, with 8 bases sitting between them. The germline CDR1 and CDR2 sequences are GTSNPN and SVGIG (reference sequence). The CDR3 totals 11 residues. CDR3 region: CAWADSYEQYF. CDR3 coding DNA: TGTGCCTGGGCGGACAGCTACGAGCAGTACTTC.

A note on this clone: A junction boundary mismatches the germline segment, possibly from a read error. The chain couples TRBV5-1 to TRBJ2-7; a possible D gene is TRBD1 (6 bases). The germline V gene has CDR1 SGHRS and CDR2 YFSETQ. There are 17 residues in the CDR3. This CDR3 is CASILGTTGRNAYEQYF. CDR3 sequence (DNA): TGCGCCAGCATCTTGGGTACAACAGGGAGAAATGCCTACGAGCAGTACTTC.

V is TRBV6-5 and J is TRBJ2-1, with 10 positions matching TRBD2. Germline V CDR1 and CDR2: MNHEY, SVGAGI. The CDR3 totals 15 residues. With V trimmed by 4 bases and J by 7 bases, 7 bases remained unmatched. The CDR3 sequence: CASSSQAGGRNEQFF. As DNA, the CDR3 is TGTGCCAGCAGTTCTCAAGCGGGAGGGAGGAATGAGCAGTTCTTC.

V is TRBV7-9 and J is TRBJ1-3, with D tentatively TRBD1 (5 bases). Germline CDR1 and CDR2: SEHNR and FQNEAQ (reference sequence). With 3 bases removed from V and 0 bases from J, the gap between germline ends came to 9 bases. The CDR3 consists of 15 residues. In DNA form, the CDR3 reads TGTGCCAGCAGCTTCGACAGATACTCTGGAAACACCATATATTTT. Translating gives CASSFDRYSGNTIYF.

Note on this clone: One end of the junction fails to match germline, which may point to a read error. The CDR3 coding sequence is TGCGCCAGCAGCCAAGCCCGGACTAGCGGGAGATTCAACTTC. It yields the protein CASSQARTSGRFNF. The rearrangement joins TRBV4-3 to TRBJ2-4; 13 bases map to TRBD2. The CDR3 totals 14 residues. In germline, CDR1 is LGHNA, CDR2 YSLEER.

The rearrangement links TRBV29-1 to TRBJ2-1; D might be TRBD1 (5 bases). Trimming shortened V by 2 bases and J by 15 bases, and 11 bases separated the two germline ends. Germline V CDR1 and CDR2: SQVTM, ANQGSEA. CDR3 length: 10 residues. DNA for the CDR3: TGCAGCGTTGAAACCGGACATCGGTTCTTC. This translates into CSVETGHRFF.

This rearrangement joins TRBV6-1 to TRBJ1-5; the match to TRBD1 covers 9 bases. This CDR3 region has 16 residues. Germline V CDR1 and CDR2: MNHNS, SASEGT. V trimming: 0 bases; J trimming: 7 bases; junction bases outside the gene matches: 7. DNA of the CDR3: TGTGCCAGCAGTGAAGCGCCGGGACAGGGACGACAGCCCCAGCATTTT. Translated, it gives CASSEAPGQGRQPQHF.

The rearrangement links TRBV27 to TRBJ1-1; D perhaps matches TRBD1 (6 bases). CDR1 and CDR2 (germline): MNHEY, SMNVEV (reference sequence). The ends were cut back, 4 bases at V and 1 base at J, with 10 bases in the middle. This CDR3 region has 14 residues. The CDR3, as DNA: TGTGCCAGCAGTTCAGGGGTCACGAACACTGAAGCTTTCTTT. The encoded protein is CASSSGVTNTEAFF.